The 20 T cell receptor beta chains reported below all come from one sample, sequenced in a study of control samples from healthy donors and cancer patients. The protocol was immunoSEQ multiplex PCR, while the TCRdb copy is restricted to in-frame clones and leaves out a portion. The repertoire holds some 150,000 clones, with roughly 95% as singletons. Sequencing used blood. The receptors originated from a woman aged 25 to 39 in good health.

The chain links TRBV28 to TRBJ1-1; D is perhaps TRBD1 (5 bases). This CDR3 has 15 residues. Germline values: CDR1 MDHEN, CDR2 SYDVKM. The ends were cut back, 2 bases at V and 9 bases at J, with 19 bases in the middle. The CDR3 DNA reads TGTGCCAGCAGTTTAAGTTTAGGCCGTGGGACTCAAGCTTTCTTT. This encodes CASSLSLGRGTQAFF.

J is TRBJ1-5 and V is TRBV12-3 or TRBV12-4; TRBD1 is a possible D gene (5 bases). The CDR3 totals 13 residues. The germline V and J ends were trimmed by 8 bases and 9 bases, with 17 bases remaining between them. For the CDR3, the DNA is TGTGCCAGCCGTGCGAGGGGCCTCGGGCCCCAGCATTTT. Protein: CASRARGLGPQHF.

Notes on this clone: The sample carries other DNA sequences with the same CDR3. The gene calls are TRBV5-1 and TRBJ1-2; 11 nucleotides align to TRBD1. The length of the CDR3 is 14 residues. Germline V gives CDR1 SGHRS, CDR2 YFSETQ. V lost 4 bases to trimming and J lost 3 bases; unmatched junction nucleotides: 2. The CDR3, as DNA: TGCGCCAGCAGCCTGGGACAGGGGGACTATGGCTACACCTTC. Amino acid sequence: CASSLGQGDYGYTF.

CDR3 DNA: TGTGCCAGCAGTTCCCACAGGGAAAGAATCACCTACAATGAGCAGTTCTTC. Translating it yields CASSSHRERITYNEQFF. The chain couples TRBV28 to TRBJ2-1; D might be TRBD1 (6 bases). CDR1 and CDR2 (germline): MDHEN, SYDVKM. Trimming took 4 bases from V and 2 from J, leaving 18 bases between them. The CDR3 totals 17 residues. Variable domain in full (rest from reference TRBV28 and TRBJ2-1): DVKVTQSSRYLVKRTGEKVFLECVQDMDHENMFWYRQDPGLGLRLIYFSYDVKMKEKGDIPEGYSVSREKKERFSLILESASTNQTSMYLCASSSHRERITYNEQFFGPGTRLTVL.

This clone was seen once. The CDR3, as DNA: TGCAGCGTTGAATTAGCGATAAGCTCCTACGAGCAGTACTTC. Its protein is CSVELAISSYEQYF. The genes are TRBV29-1 and TRBJ2-7, with D possibly matching TRBD2 (5 bases). Between the trimmed V and J ends, which lost 2 bases and 0 bases, there was a span of 11 bases. Germline V gene lookup returns CDR1 SQVTM and CDR2 ANQGSEA. The CDR3 spans 14 residues.

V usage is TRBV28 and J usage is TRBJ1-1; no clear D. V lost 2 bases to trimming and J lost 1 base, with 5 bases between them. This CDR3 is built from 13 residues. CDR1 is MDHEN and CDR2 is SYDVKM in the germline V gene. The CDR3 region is CASSLVRNTEAFF. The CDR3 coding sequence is TGTGCCAGCAGTTTAGTGAGGAACACTGAAGCTTTCTTT.

The CDR3 loop is CASSLRGNEQFF. The DNA for the CDR3 is TGTGCCAGCAGTTTAAGGGGCAATGAGCAGTTCTTC. V gene TRBV12-3 or TRBV12-4 combines with J gene TRBJ2-1; weak D call: TRBD1 (5 bases). The CDR3 sequence is 12 residues long. V lost 2 bases and J lost 6, with 5 bases in between.

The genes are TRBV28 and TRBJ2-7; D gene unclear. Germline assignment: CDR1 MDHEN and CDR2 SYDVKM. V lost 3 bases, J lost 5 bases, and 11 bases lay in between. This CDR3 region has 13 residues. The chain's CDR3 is CASSFSPPDEQYF. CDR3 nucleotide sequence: TGTGCCAGCAGTTTCTCCCCCCCTGACGAGCAGTACTTC.

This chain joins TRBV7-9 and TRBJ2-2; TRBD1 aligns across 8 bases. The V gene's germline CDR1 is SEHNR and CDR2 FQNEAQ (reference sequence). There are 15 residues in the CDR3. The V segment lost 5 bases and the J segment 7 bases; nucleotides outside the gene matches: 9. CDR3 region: CASSLGTGHHGELFF. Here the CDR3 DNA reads TGTGCCAGCAGCCTAGGGACAGGTCATCACGGGGAGCTGTTTTTT.

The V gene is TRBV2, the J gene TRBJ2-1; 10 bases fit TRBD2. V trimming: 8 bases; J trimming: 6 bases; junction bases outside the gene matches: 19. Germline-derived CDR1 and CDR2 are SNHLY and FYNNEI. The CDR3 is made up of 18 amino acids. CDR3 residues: CASRKARDLAGDPNEQFF. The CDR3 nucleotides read TGTGCCAGCCGGAAAGCCAGAGACCTAGCGGGAGATCCCAATGAGCAGTTCTTC.

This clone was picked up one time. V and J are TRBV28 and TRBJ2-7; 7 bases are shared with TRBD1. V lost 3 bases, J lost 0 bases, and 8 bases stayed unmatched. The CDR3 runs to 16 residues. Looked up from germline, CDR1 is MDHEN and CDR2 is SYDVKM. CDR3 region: CASSFVLGQDSYEQYF. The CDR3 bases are TGTGCCAGCAGTTTTGTTCTCGGACAGGACTCCTACGAGCAGTACTTC.

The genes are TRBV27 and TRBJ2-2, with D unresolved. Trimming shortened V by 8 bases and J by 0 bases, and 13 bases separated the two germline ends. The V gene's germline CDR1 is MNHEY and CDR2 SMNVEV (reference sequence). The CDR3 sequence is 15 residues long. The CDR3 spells CASSSEFANTGELFF. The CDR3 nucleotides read TGTGCCAGCTCTTCGGAGTTCGCGAACACCGGGGAGCTGTTTTTT.

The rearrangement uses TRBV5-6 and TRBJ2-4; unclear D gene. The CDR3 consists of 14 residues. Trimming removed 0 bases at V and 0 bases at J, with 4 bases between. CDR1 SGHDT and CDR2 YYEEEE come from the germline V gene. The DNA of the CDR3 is TGTGCCAGCAGCTTGGGGCTAGCCAAAAACATTCAGTACTTC. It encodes CASSLGLAKNIQYF.

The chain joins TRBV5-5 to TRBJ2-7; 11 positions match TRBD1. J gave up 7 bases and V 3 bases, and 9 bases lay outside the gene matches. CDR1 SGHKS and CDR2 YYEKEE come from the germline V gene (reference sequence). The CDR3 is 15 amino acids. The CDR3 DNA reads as TGTGCCAGCAGCTACGGACAGGGGGCACAGTGGGAGCAGTACTTC. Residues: CASSYGQGAQWEQYF.

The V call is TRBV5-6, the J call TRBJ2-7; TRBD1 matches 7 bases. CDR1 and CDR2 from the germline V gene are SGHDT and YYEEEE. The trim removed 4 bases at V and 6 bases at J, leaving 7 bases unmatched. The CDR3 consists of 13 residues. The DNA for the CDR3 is TGTGCCAGCAGCCGACAGGGAATCAGCGAGCAGTACTTC. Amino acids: CASSRQGISEQYF.

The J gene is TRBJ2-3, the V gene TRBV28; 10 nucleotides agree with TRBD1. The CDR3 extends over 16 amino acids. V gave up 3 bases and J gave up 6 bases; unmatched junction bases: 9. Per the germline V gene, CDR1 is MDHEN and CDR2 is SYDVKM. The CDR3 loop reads CASSLTGTGVRDTQYF. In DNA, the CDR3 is TGTGCCAGCAGTTTGACCGGGACAGGGGTCCGGGATACGCAGTATTTT.

The CDR3 sequence is CAITRDRVPGEAFF. CDR3 bases: TGTGCCATCACCCGGGACCGTGTCCCGGGTGAAGCTTTCTTT. The V and J genes are TRBV10-3 and TRBJ1-1; TRBD1 might be the D (5 bases). The CDR3 extends over 14 amino acids. Between the trimmed V and J ends, which lost 7 bases and 7 bases, there was a span of 19 bases. Germline V CDR1 and CDR2: ENHRY, SYGVKD.

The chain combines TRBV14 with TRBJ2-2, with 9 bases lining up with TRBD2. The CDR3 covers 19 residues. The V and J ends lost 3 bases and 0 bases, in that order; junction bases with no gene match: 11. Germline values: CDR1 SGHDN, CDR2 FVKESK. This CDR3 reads CASSQMIAGVNANTGELFF. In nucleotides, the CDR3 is TGTGCCAGCAGCCAGATGATAGCGGGAGTCAACGCGAACACCGGGGAGCTGTTTTTT.

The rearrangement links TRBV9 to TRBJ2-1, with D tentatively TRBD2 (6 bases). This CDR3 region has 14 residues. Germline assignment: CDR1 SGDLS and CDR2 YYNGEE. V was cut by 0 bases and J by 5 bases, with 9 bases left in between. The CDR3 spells CASSVGGTDNEQFF. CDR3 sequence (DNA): TGTGCCAGCAGCGTAGGGGGGACTGACAATGAGCAGTTCTTC.

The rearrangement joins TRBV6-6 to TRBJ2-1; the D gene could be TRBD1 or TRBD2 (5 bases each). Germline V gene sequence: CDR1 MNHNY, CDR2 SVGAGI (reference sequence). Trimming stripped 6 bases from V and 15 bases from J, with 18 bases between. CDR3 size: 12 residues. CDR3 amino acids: CASRGTHGSRFF. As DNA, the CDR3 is TGTGCCAGCAGGGGGACCCATGGGTCTCGGTTCTTC.